The next 13 T cell receptor beta chains were all read from a single sample in a study of T-cell reconstitution after alpha-beta-depleted transplantation in children. Unique molecular identifiers were incorporated into the prepared TCRbeta library. MiXCR, run by TCRdb on the PCR reads, gives a single entry per CDR3 protein. The profile shows around 380,000 distinct CDR3 sequences, roughly 10% of them singletons. The material sequenced was PBMCs from the stem cell graft donor, taken from the stem cell graft. The receptors derive from a human donor who donated a stem cell graft to a child with acute myeloid leukemia.

In this sample, this clonotype turned up a few times. V gene TRBV7-2 combines with J gene TRBJ2-7, with 8 bases that match TRBD1. This CDR3 has 15 amino acids. V was clipped by 5 bases and J by 9 bases; unmatched bases: 15. Germline V gene data show CDR1 as SGHTA and CDR2 as FQGNSA. The CDR3 region is CASSRNTGTGRGQYF. CDR3 sequence (DNA): TGTGCCAGCAGCAGGAACACCGGGACAGGAAGAGGGCAGTACTTC.

This clonotype was seen a few times. The V call is TRBV20-1, the J call TRBJ1-1; TRBD1 matches at 9 bases. The V gene's germline CDR1 is DFQATT and CDR2 SNEGSKA (reference sequence). V shed 6 bases and J 5 bases; nucleotides not matched to a gene: 4. This CDR3 is 12 amino acids long. CDR3 DNA sequence: TGCAGTGCATGGACAGGGGATACTGAAGCTTTCTTT. The encoded protein is CSAWTGDTEAFF.

This clonotype was seen only a few times. The chain combines TRBV20-1 with TRBJ1-1; TRBD1 matches 8 bases. The CDR3 is 13 residues long. Per germline, CDR1 DFQATT and CDR2 SNEGSKA (reference sequence). Germline trimming cut 3 bases from V and 3 bases from J; bases unmatched to any gene: 3. DNA for the CDR3: TGCAGTGCTAGCTTGACAGGGGACACTGAAGCTTTCTTT. Protein sequence: CSASLTGDTEAFF.

This clonotype was counted ten times or more. As DNA, the CDR3 is TGTGCCAGCAGTCCTAGTATGGAGCCCCAGTACTTC. Residues: CASSPSMEPQYF. The chain recombines TRBV6-2 or TRBV6-3 with TRBJ2-5; D remains unclear. CDR3 length: 12 amino acids. The germline V gene has CDR1 MNHEY and CDR2 SVGEGT. Trimming removed 5 bases at V and 9 bases at J, with 13 bases between.

This chain uses TRBV4-3 with TRBJ1-3; unclear D gene. This CDR3 spans 15 amino acids. Germline V gene sequence: CDR1 LGHNA, CDR2 YSLEER. Trimming pared 7 bases from V and 2 bases from J, leaving 15 bases between. The DNA of the CDR3 is TGCGCCAGCACCCACTCCAACGCTCCTGGAAACACCATATATTTT. Amino acids: CASTHSNAPGNTIYF.

This clonotype was observed a few times. V is TRBV18 and J is TRBJ1-2, with D unresolved. This CDR3 region has 15 residues. V was pared by 3 bases and J by 2 bases, with 13 bases between. The V gene's germline CDR1 is KGHSH and CDR2 LQKENI. As DNA, the CDR3 is TGTGCCAGCTCACCGATCGAGACAAGGAACTATGGCTACACCTTC. This sequence encodes CASSPIETRNYGYTF.

CDR3 region: CASSSRLAGPSTDTQYF. The CDR3 bases are TGTGCCAGCAGCTCCCGACTAGCGGGGCCTAGCACAGATACGCAGTATTTT. The V call is TRBV5-4, the J call TRBJ2-3; 11 bases are a match to TRBD2. This CDR3 spans 17 amino acids. J gave up 0 bases and V 3 bases, and 6 bases lay outside the gene matches. Germline CDR1 and CDR2: SGHNT and YYREEE (reference sequence).

This clonotype was detected a few times. This sequence joins TRBV20-1 and TRBJ2-7, with 8 positions matching TRBD1. The CDR3 is 14 residues long. V shed 6 bases and J 10 bases; nucleotides not matched to a gene: 17. Germline loops: CDR1 DFQATT, CDR2 SNEGSKA (reference sequence). In nucleotides, the CDR3 is TGCAGTGCCGATCCCTCTAGGACAGGGTTGATTCAGTACTTC. Protein: CSADPSRTGLIQYF.

A few counts support this clonotype. The J gene is TRBJ2-1, the V gene TRBV5-6; D may be TRBD1 (5 bases). Germline V lookup: CDR1 SGHDT, CDR2 YYEEEE. The CDR3 has 14 residues. The V and J ends lost 1 base and 10 bases respectively, with 15 bases between them. Here the CDR3 reads CASSLRGILAEQFF. The CDR3 nucleotides read TGTGCCAGCAGCTTGAGGGGTATATTGGCGGAGCAGTTCTTC.

The chain joins TRBV12-3 or TRBV12-4 to TRBJ2-1, with TRBD2 as a possible D gene (6 bases). The length of the CDR3 is 16 residues. Trimming left V 6 bases short and J 2 bases short, with 17 bases between. CDR3: CASSSRRGSTYNEQFF. The DNA for the CDR3 is TGTGCCAGCAGCTCACGACGGGGGAGTACCTACAATGAGCAGTTCTTC.

The CDR3 DNA is TGCGCCAGCAGACGGACTAGCGGGGGGTCACCCGGGGAGCTGTTTTTT. Protein: CASRRTSGGSPGELFF. The rearrangement joins TRBV5-1 to TRBJ2-2; 14 bases agree with TRBD2. This CDR3 is 16 amino acids long. V trimming: 5 bases; J trimming: 6 bases; junction bases outside the gene matches: 6. Germline CDR1 SGHRS, CDR2 YFSETQ.

This clonotype was counted many times. V gene TRBV28 combines with J gene TRBJ2-7; perhaps TRBD1 as D (6 bases). CDR3 length: 16 residues. Germline CDR1 and CDR2: MDHEN and SYDVKM. The V end lost 5 bases, the J end lost 0 bases, and 17 bases lay between the germline ends. The CDR3 DNA reads TGTGCCAGCAGTGACTCTGTCGGACAGCACTCCTACGAGCAGTACGTC. Protein: CASSDSVGQHSYEQYV.

This clonotype was counted ten times or more. The J gene is TRBJ2-5, the V gene TRBV12-3 or TRBV12-4, with D perhaps TRBD2 (5 bases). Trimming left V 6 bases short and J 3 bases short, with 11 bases between. The CDR3 is 13 amino acids. The CDR3 region has the DNA TGTGCCAGCAGGCCCGCCGGGGAAGAGACCCAGTACTTC. This gives the protein CASRPAGEETQYF.